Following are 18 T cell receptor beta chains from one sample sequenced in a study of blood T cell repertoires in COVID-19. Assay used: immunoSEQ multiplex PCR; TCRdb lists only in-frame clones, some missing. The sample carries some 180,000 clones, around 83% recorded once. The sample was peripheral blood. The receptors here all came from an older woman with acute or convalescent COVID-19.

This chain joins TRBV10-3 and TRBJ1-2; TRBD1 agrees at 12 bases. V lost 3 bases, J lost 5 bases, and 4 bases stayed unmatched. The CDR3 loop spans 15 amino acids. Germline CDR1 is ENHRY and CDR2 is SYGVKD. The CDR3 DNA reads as TGTGCCATCAGTGACGGGGACAGGGGGCAATATGGCTACACCTTC. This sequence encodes CAISDGDRGQYGYTF.

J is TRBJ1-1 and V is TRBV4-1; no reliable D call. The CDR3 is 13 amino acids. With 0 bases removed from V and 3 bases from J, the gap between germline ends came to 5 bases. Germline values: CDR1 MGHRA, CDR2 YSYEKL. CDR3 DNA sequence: TGCGCCAGCAGCCAAGATCGGGACACTGAAGCTTTCTTT. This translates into CASSQDRDTEAFF.

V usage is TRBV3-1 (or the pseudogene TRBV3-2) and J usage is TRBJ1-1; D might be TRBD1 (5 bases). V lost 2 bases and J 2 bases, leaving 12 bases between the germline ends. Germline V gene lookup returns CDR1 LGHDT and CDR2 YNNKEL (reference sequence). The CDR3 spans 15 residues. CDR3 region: CASSQHGGANTEAFF. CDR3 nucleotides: TGTGCCAGCAGCCAACATGGTGGGGCTAACACTGAAGCTTTCTTT.

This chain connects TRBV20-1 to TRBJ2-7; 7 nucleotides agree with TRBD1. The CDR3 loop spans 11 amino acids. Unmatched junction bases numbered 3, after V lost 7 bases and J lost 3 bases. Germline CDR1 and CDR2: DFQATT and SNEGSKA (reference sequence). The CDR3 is CSGTGGYEQYF. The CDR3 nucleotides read TGCAGTGGGACAGGAGGCTACGAGCAGTACTTC.

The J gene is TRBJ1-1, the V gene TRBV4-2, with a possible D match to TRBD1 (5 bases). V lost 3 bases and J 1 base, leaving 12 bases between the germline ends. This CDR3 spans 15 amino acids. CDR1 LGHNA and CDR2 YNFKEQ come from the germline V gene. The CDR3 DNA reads TGTGCCAGCAGCCAGCAGACTCAGGGGAACACTGAAGCTTTCTTT. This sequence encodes CASSQQTQGNTEAFF.

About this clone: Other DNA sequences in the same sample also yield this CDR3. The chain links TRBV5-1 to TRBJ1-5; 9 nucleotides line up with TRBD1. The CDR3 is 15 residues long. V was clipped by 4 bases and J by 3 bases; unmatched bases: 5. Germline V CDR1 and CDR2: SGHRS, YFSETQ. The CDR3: CASSLGTGINQPQHF. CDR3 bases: TGCGCCAGCAGCCTGGGGACAGGGATCAATCAGCCCCAGCATTTT.

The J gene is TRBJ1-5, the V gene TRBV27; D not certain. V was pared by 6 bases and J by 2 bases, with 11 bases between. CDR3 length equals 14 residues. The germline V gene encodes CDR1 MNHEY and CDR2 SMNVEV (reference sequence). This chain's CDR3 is CASSPGRRNQPQHF. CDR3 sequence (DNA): TGTGCCAGCAGCCCAGGTAGACGCAATCAGCCCCAGCATTTT.

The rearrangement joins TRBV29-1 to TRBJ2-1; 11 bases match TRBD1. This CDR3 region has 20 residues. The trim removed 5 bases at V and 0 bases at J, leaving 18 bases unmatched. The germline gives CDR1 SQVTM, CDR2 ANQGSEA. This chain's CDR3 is CSVRRGGQGARGGSYNEQFF. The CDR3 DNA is TGCAGCGTTAGGAGGGGAGGACAGGGGGCCCGAGGGGGCTCCTACAATGAGCAGTTCTTC.

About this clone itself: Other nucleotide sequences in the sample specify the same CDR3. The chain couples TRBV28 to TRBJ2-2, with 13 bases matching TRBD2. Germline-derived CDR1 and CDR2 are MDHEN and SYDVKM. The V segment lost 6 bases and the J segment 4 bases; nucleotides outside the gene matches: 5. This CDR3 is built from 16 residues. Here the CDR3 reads CASRTGLAGVTGELFF. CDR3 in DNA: TGTGCCAGCAGGACCGGACTAGCGGGAGTCACCGGGGAGCTGTTTTTT.

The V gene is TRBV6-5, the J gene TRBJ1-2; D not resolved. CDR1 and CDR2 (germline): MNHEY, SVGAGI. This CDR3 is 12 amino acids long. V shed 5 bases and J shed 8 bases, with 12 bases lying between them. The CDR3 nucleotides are TGTGCCAGCAGTCCCCTGCCGGGAGGCTACACCTTC. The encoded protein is CASSPLPGGYTF.

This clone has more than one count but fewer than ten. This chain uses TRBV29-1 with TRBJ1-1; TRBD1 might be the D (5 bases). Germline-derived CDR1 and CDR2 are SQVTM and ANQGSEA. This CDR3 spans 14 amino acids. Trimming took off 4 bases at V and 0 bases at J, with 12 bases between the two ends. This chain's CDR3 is CSVVKQALNTEAFF. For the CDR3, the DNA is TGCAGCGTTGTCAAACAGGCGTTGAACACTGAAGCTTTCTTT.

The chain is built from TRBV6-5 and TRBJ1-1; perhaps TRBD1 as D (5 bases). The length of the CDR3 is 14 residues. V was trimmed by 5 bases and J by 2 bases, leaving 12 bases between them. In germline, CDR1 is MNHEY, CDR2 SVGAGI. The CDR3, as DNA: TGTGCCAGCAGTCTACAGGACGGAAACACTGAAGCTTTCTTT. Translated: CASSLQDGNTEAFF.

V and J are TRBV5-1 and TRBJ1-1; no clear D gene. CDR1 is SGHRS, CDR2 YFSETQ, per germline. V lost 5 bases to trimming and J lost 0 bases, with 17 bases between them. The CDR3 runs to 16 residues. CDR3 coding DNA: TGCGCCAGCAGACGGGAAGGAGCCACTGTGAACACTGAAGCTTTCTTT. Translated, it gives CASRREGATVNTEAFF.

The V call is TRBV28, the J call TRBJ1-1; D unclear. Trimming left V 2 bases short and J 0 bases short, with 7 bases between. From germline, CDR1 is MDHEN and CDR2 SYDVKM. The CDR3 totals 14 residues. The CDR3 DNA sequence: TGTGCCAGCAGTTTAGTTTCAGTGAACACTGAAGCTTTCTTT. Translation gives CASSLVSVNTEAFF.

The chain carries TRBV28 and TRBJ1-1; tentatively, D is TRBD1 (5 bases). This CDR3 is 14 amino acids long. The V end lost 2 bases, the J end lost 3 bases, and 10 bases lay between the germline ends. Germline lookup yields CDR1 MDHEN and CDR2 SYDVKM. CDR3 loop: CASSLEQGDTEAFF. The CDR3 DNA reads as TGTGCCAGCAGTTTAGAGCAGGGTGACACTGAAGCTTTCTTT.

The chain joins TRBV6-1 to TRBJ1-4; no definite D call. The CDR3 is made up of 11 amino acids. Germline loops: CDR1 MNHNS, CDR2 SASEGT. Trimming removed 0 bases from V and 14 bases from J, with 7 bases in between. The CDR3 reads CASSEALFLFF. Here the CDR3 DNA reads TGTGCCAGCAGTGAAGCGCTATTCCTGTTTTTT.

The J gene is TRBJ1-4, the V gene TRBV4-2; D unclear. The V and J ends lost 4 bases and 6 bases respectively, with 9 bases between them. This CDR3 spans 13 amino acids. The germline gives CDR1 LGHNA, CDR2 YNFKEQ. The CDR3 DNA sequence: TGTGCCAGCAGCCTCCATAGATATGAAAAACTGTTTTTT. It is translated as CASSLHRYEKLFF.

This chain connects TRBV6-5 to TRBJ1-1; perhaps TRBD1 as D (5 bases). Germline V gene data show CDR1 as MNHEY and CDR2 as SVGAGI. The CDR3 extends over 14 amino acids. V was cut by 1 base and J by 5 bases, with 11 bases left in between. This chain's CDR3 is CASSYLAGKTEAFF. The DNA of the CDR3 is TGTGCCAGCAGTTACTTGGCAGGGAAGACTGAAGCTTTCTTT.